This record looks at one T cell receptor beta chain sequence and its context. Its antigen remains unidentified. The sample comes from a study of cytomegalovirus exposure and HLA in healthy donors. Whole-study context: Earlier results showed 90 million to 120 million unique TCR beta sequences derived from approximately 170 million T cells. Findings of the study overall: Certain indistinguishable V segments, among them TRBV6-2 and TRBV6-3, were excluded. Later analysis suggested links between common viral pathogens and several top significant clusters.

Everyone who donated was a healthy bone marrow donor. The CDR3 covers 15 residues. V was pared by 3 bases and J by 5 bases, with 19 bases between. The V gene's germline CDR1 is GTSNPN and CDR2 SVGIG (reference sequence). With 60 Vbeta and 13 Jbeta primers, the PCR was carried out. The table came from immunoSEQ multiplex PCR; TCRdb's copy has only in-frame clones and leaves some out. This table has approximately 170,000 clones, less than 80% appearing once. Sequenced material: PBMCs. The clonotype was recovered from a middle-aged man in good health and CMV-seronegative. The gene calls are TRBV30 and TRBJ2-5; tentative D call: TRBD2 (5 bases). The CDR3 coding sequence is TGTGCCTGGAGCGAGCTACGGGGATCCGCTGAGACCCAGTACTTC. Translating it yields CAWSELRGSAETQYF. Supplemented by reference TRBV30 and TRBJ2-5, the full variable domain reads SQTIHQWPATLVQPVGSPLSLECTVEGTSNPNLYWYRQAAGRGLQLLFYSVGIGQISSEVPQNLSASRPQDRQFILSSKKLLLSDSGFYLCAWSELRGSAETQYFGPGTRLLVL.